These 29 T cell receptor beta chains originate from one sample sequenced in a study of Graves' ophthalmopathy and Graves' hyperthyroidism. The sequenced template was RNA, covering the TCR beta CDR3 region. First-round RT-PCR employed HTBI primers, with a second-round multiplex PCR after it. Each CDR3 protein gets one entry after TCRdb re-called the multiplex PCR reads with MiXCR. The sample lists about 200,000 distinct CDR3 sequences, under 30% seen once, with approximately 8.6% in the top ten. Sequencing was performed on peripheral blood. These receptors were taken from a middle-aged man with Graves' ophthalmopathy.

The rearrangement joins TRBV11-1 to TRBJ2-7; perhaps TRBD1 as D (7 bases). The germline gives CDR1 SGHAT, CDR2 FQDESV (reference sequence). V shed 7 bases and J shed 1 base, with 17 bases lying between them. The CDR3 covers 15 residues. CDR3 bases: TGTGCCAGCACGGTCGGAGGGGGCGAATCCTACGAGCAGTACTTC. Translation gives CASTVGGGESYEQYF. Full variable domain (remainder filled in from reference TRBV11-1 and TRBJ2-7): EAEVAQSPRYKITEKSQAVAFWCDPISGHATLYWYRQILGQGPELLVQFQDESVVDDSQLPKDRFSAERLKGVDSTLKIQPAELGDSAMYLCASTVGGGESYEQYFGPGTRLTVT.

The genes are TRBV6-2 or TRBV6-3 and TRBJ1-1; D not certain. Germline V gene data show CDR1 as MNHEY and CDR2 as SVGEGT. Trimming cost V 8 bases and J 1 base, with 11 bases left between them. The CDR3 runs to 13 residues. CDR3 in DNA: TGTGCCAGCCGCTCCTCGGGGAACACTGAAGCTTTCTTT. This encodes CASRSSGNTEAFF.

This clonotype was recorded at least ten times. The chain links TRBV28 to TRBJ1-6, with 8 bases aligning to TRBD1. Germline CDR1 is MDHEN and CDR2 is SYDVKM. V lost 6 bases and J lost 11; bases outside the gene matches: 6. The CDR3 runs 13 residues. The CDR3 region is CASRDRVVTPLHF. The CDR3 bases are TGTGCCAGCAGGGACAGGGTCGTGACACCCCTCCACTTT.

The DNA for the CDR3 is TGTGCCTCGGGGGAATTTAACTATGGCTACACCTTC. It codes for CASGEFNYGYTF. The rearrangement joins TRBV6-1 to TRBJ1-2, with D possibly TRBD1 on 5 matching bases. The CDR3 length is 12 residues. With 11 bases removed from V and 1 base from J, the gap between germline ends came to 11 bases. Germline V gene lookup returns CDR1 MNHNS and CDR2 SASEGT.

This clonotype was detected ten times or more. The V and J genes are TRBV19 and TRBJ2-7; TRBD2 agrees at 7 bases. After removal of 10 bases from V and 3 bases from J, the junction contained 15 bases not matched to a gene. CDR1 LNHDA and CDR2 SQIVND come from the germline V gene (reference sequence). The CDR3 runs to 15 residues. This CDR3 is CATSRGSIGHYEQYF. CDR3 DNA sequence: TGTGCCACCAGTCGCGGGAGTATTGGTCACTACGAGCAGTACTTC.

This clonotype was recorded many times. This rearrangement joins TRBV20-1 to TRBJ2-7; 7 bases agree with TRBD1. Germline values: CDR1 DFQATT, CDR2 SNEGSKA (reference sequence). The length of the CDR3 is 13 residues. With 1 base clipped from V and 3 bases from J, the junction kept 3 bases outside the gene matches. This CDR3 is CSARGDRDYEQYF. In DNA, the CDR3 is TGCAGTGCTAGAGGCGACAGGGACTACGAGCAGTACTTC.

This clonotype was counted many times. The V gene is TRBV7-8, the J gene TRBJ2-5; 11 nucleotides line up with TRBD2. V lost 5 bases, J lost 4 bases, and 6 bases stayed unmatched. Germline CDR1 reads SGHVS; CDR2 reads FQNEAQ. This CDR3 is built from 15 residues. The CDR3 reads CASSPHGLAGETQYF. Here the CDR3 DNA reads TGTGCCAGCAGCCCGCACGGACTAGCGGGAGAGACCCAGTACTTC.

This clonotype showed up many times. The genes are TRBV3-1 and TRBJ2-4; 7 bases are a match to TRBD1. Germline V lookup: CDR1 LGHDT, CDR2 YNNKEL (reference sequence). The CDR3 sequence is 17 residues long. Germline trimming cut 6 bases from V and 3 bases from J; bases unmatched to any gene: 14. CDR3 protein: CASSVEKGAEFKNIQYF. The CDR3 DNA sequence: TGTGCCAGCAGTGTCGAGAAGGGGGCAGAGTTCAAAAACATTCAGTACTTC.

The gene calls are TRBV6-2 or TRBV6-3 and TRBJ1-1; D is undetermined. CDR1 and CDR2 (germline): MNHEY, SVGEGT. This CDR3 is 17 amino acids long. V gave up 2 bases and J gave up 0 bases, with 16 bases separating them. The CDR3 DNA reads TGTGCCAGCAGTTACCCTCCGCCGGGTGTAATGAACACTGAAGCTTTCTTT. As protein: CASSYPPPGVMNTEAFF.

CDR3 in amino acids: CASSYQGTVSYEQYF. The CDR3 DNA follows: TGTGCCAGCAGTTACCAAGGGACAGTCTCCTACGAGCAGTACTTC. This chain joins TRBV6-2 or TRBV6-3 and TRBJ2-7, with 7 bases fitting TRBD1. The germline gives CDR1 MNHEY, CDR2 SVGEGT. The V gene end was trimmed by 2 bases and the J gene end by 0 bases; junction bases not matched to a gene: 4. The CDR3 runs 15 residues.

V usage is TRBV28 and J usage is TRBJ1-1; possible D gene TRBD1, 5 bases. Germline values: CDR1 MDHEN, CDR2 SYDVKM. This CDR3 has 14 amino acids. Between the trimmed V and J ends, which lost 5 bases and 11 bases, there was a span of 21 bases. The CDR3 here is CASSGGFGPVWAFF. In nucleotides, the CDR3 is TGTGCCAGCAGTGGGGGATTCGGACCGGTTTGGGCTTTCTTT.

This clonotype was detected ten times or more. The chain is built from TRBV7-9 and TRBJ2-7; TRBD1 matches 8 bases. Germline lookup yields CDR1 SEHNR and CDR2 FQNEAQ (reference sequence). With V trimmed by 4 bases and J by 5 bases, 10 bases remained unmatched. The CDR3 length is 15 residues. This chain's CDR3 is CASSSIGQGRNEQYF. The CDR3 DNA reads as TGTGCCAGCAGCTCAATTGGACAGGGAAGGAACGAGCAGTACTTC.

This clonotype was seen repeatedly, ten times or more. This chain uses TRBV19 with TRBJ2-7; D tentatively reads TRBD1 or TRBD2 (5 bases each). The V and J ends lost 7 bases and 5 bases respectively, with 21 bases between them. Germline assignment: CDR1 LNHDA and CDR2 SQIVND (reference sequence). This CDR3 contains 15 residues. CDR3 loop: CASIPRQGGSHEQYF. The CDR3 DNA sequence: TGTGCCAGTATCCCCCGGCAGGGCGGGTCCCACGAGCAGTACTTC.

This rearrangement joins TRBV6-1 to TRBJ2-7; possible D gene TRBD1, 5 bases. The V gene's germline CDR1 is MNHNS and CDR2 SASEGT. The germline V and J ends were trimmed by 8 bases and 2 bases, with 13 bases remaining between them. This CDR3 region has 13 residues. This CDR3 is CASGATGPYEQYF. In DNA, the CDR3 is TGTGCCAGCGGCGCCACAGGACCCTACGAGCAGTACTTC.

In its sample, this clonotype was seen many times. The V gene is TRBV19, the J gene TRBJ1-1, with D perhaps matching TRBD1 (6 bases). Looked up from germline, CDR1 is LNHDA and CDR2 is SQIVND (reference sequence). Trimming removed 2 bases from V and 1 base from J, with 17 bases in between. The CDR3 runs to 17 residues. The CDR3 sequence is CASSISQGLIWNTEAFF. In DNA, the CDR3 is TGTGCCAGTAGTATATCCCAGGGGCTCATCTGGAACACTGAAGCTTTCTTT.

The J gene is TRBJ2-2, the V gene TRBV12-3 or TRBV12-4; no definite D call. V gave up 5 bases and J gave up 8 bases, with 3 bases separating them. The CDR3 consists of 10 residues. The CDR3, as DNA: TGTGCCAGCAGTCAGGGGGAGCTGTTTTTT. This gives the protein CASSQGELFF.

At least ten counts were recorded for this clonotype. The chain is built from TRBV12-3 or TRBV12-4 and TRBJ2-5; 8 bases map to TRBD1. The CDR3 runs to 12 residues. Losses at the gene ends were 9 bases for V and 5 bases for J; bases not matched to a gene: 5. In nucleotides, the CDR3 is TGTGCCAGTTCAGGGGGCCTGGAGACCCAGTACTTC. This sequence encodes CASSGGLETQYF.

This clonotype was seen many times. The chain uses TRBV24-1 and TRBJ2-2; D is ambiguous. The CDR3 runs 14 residues. V lost 4 bases to trimming and J lost 5 bases, with 10 bases between them. Per germline, CDR1 KGHDR and CDR2 SFDVKD. The CDR3 region is CATSDRGWTGELFF. The CDR3 bases are TGTGCCACCAGTGACAGAGGCTGGACCGGGGAGCTGTTTTTT.

The chain employs TRBV15 and TRBJ2-2; no clear D. The V and J ends lost 8 bases and 7 bases respectively, with 17 bases between them. In germline, CDR1 is LNHNV, CDR2 YYDKDF (reference sequence). The CDR3 runs to 14 residues. CDR3 protein: CATEIRVGGGELFF. For the CDR3, the DNA is TGTGCCACCGAGATTCGGGTGGGCGGCGGGGAGCTGTTTTTT. Using reference TRBV15 and TRBJ2-2 for the parts outside the CDR3, the full variable domain is DAMVIQNPRYQVTQFGKPVTLSCSQTLNHNVMYWYQQKSSQAPKLLFHYYDKDFNNEADTPDNFQSRRPNTSFCFLDIRSPGLGDTAMYLCATEIRVGGGELFFGEGSRLTVL.

This chain uses TRBV28 with TRBJ1-1; D call uncertain. The germline gives CDR1 MDHEN, CDR2 SYDVKM. V shed 2 bases and J shed 0 bases, with 10 bases lying between them. The CDR3 extends over 15 amino acids. The CDR3 region is CASSLITDLNTEAFF. The CDR3 nucleotides are TGTGCCAGCAGTTTAATCACCGATCTGAACACTGAAGCTTTCTTT.

This clonotype has at least ten counts. The chain couples TRBV11-3 to TRBJ1-1; D gene unclear. CDR1 and CDR2 from the germline V gene are SGHNT and YENEEA. Trimming stripped 6 bases from V and 1 base from J, with 12 bases between. This CDR3 comprises 14 residues. Here the CDR3 DNA reads TGTGCCAGCAGGCCGGACGTAGCGAACACTGAAGCTTTCTTT. Translation: CASRPDVANTEAFF.

This clonotype has at least ten counts. The rearrangement joins TRBV28 to TRBJ2-7, with 11 nucleotides matching TRBD2. The germline V gene encodes CDR1 MDHEN and CDR2 SYDVKM. J lost 4 bases, V lost 6 bases, and 11 bases had no gene match. The CDR3 is made up of 16 amino acids. CDR3 bases: TGTGCCAGCAGCCGAGGGGGTAGCGGGAGGGGGTACGAGCAGTACTTC. It encodes CASSRGGSGRGYEQYF.

This clonotype was picked up many times. This rearrangement joins TRBV6-2 or TRBV6-3 to TRBJ2-7; D ambiguous. Trimming took off 1 base at V and 4 bases at J, with 11 bases between the two ends. The CDR3 extends over 14 amino acids. Germline V CDR1 and CDR2: MNHEY, SVGEGT. CDR3 in DNA: TGTGCCAGCAGTTACTTCTTGGAGAGTTACGAGCAGTACTTC. Amino acid sequence: CASSYFLESYEQYF.

This clonotype showed up just a few times. This rearrangement joins TRBV19 to TRBJ1-1, with 9 bases lining up with TRBD1. Germline loops: CDR1 LNHDA, CDR2 SQIVND (reference sequence). The CDR3 length is 14 residues. The V and J ends lost 7 bases and 4 bases, in that order; junction bases with no gene match: 7. The CDR3 DNA follows: TGTGCCAGTACTCCGGACAGGGGAGGCACTGAAGCTTTCTTT. It translates to CASTPDRGGTEAFF. Using reference TRBV19 and TRBJ1-1 for the parts outside the CDR3, the full variable domain is DGGITQSPKYLFRKEGQNVTLSCEQNLNHDAMYWYRQDPGQGLRLIYYSQIVNDFQKGDIAEGYSVSREKKESFPLTVTSAQKNPTAFYLCASTPDRGGTEAFFGQGTRLTVV.

The count of this clonotype is one. This sequence joins TRBV6-1 and TRBJ1-2; D not certain. CDR1 is MNHNS and CDR2 is SASEGT in the germline V gene. V lost 6 bases, J lost 8 bases, and 16 bases lay in between. This CDR3 spans 13 amino acids. The CDR3 here is CASSCGPDRGYTF. The CDR3 DNA follows: TGTGCCAGCAGCTGCGGACCGGATAGAGGCTACACCTTC.

This chain connects TRBV6-1 to TRBJ1-5, with D possibly TRBD1 on 6 matching bases. Germline V gives CDR1 MNHNS, CDR2 SASEGT. Trimming pared 3 bases from V and 2 bases from J, leaving 11 bases between. The CDR3 length is 15 residues. CDR3 DNA: TGTGCCAGCAGTGAGGAGGCAGGGGGCAATCAGCCCCAGCATTTT. Translated, it gives CASSEEAGGNQPQHF.

This clonotype was observed many times. The chain is built from TRBV12-3 or TRBV12-4 and TRBJ2-7, with D possibly matching TRBD2 (6 bases). The CDR3 sequence is 13 residues long. V lost 6 bases, J lost 3 bases, and 12 bases lay in between. The CDR3 sequence is CASRAGTVYEQYF. The CDR3 region has the DNA TGTGCCAGCAGGGCGGGGACTGTCTACGAGCAGTACTTC.

This clonotype was counted at least ten times. The rearrangement uses TRBV6-2 or TRBV6-3 and TRBJ2-7, with D tentatively TRBD1 or TRBD2 (5 bases each). This CDR3 has 13 residues. Germline V gene lookup returns CDR1 MNHEY and CDR2 SVGEGT. Trimming shortened V by 0 bases and J by 5 bases, and 8 bases separated the two germline ends. The CDR3 nucleotides are TGTGCCAGCAGTTACTCGACGGGGCACGAGCAGTACTTC. Its translation is CASSYSTGHEQYF.

Many counts were recorded for this clonotype. This chain links TRBV12-5 with TRBJ1-2, with 7 positions matching TRBD1. In germline, CDR1 is LGHNT, CDR2 FRNRAP. The CDR3 length is 15 residues. The junction had 5 bases not matched to a gene; V was cut back by 0 bases and J by 4 bases. For the CDR3, the DNA is TGTGCTAGTGGTTTGGTACAGGGGCAGGCCTATGGCTACACCTTC. Translating it yields CASGLVQGQAYGYTF.